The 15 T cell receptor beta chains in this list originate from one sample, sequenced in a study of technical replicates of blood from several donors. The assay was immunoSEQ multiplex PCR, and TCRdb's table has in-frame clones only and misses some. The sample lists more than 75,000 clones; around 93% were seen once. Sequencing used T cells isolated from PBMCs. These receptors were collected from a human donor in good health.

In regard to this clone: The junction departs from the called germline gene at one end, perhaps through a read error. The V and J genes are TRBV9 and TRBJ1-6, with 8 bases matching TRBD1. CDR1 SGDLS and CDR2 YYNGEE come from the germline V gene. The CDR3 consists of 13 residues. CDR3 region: CASSQAPGQACYF. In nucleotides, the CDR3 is TGTGCCAGCAGCCAAGCTCCGGGACAGGCTTGTTACTTT.

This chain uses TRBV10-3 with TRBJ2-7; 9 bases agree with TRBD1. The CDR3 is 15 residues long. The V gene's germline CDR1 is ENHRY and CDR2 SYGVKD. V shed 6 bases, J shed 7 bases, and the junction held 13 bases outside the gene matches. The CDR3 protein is CAISAPGQGSGEQYF. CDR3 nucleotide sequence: TGTGCCATCAGCGCCCCGGGACAGGGCTCTGGGGAGCAGTACTTC.

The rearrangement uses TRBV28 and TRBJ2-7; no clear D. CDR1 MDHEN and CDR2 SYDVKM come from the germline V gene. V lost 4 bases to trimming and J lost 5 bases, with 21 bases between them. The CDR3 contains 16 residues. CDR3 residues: CASSYQLRTRSHEQYF. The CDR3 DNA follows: TGTGCCAGCAGTTACCAACTGCGAACTCGATCCCACGAGCAGTACTTC.

The CDR3 spells CASSQLDRGITEAFF. The CDR3 nucleotides are TGTGCCAGCAGCCAACTGGACAGGGGAATAACTGAAGCTTTCTTT. The chain links TRBV14 to TRBJ1-1; 9 positions match TRBD1. Trimming took 2 bases from V and 5 from J; bases not matched to a gene: 6. The germline gives CDR1 SGHDN, CDR2 FVKESK. This CDR3 region has 15 residues.

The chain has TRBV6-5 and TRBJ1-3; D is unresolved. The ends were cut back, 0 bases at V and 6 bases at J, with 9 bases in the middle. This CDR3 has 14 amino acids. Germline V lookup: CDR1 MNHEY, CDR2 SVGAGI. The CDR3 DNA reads TGTGCCAGCAGTTACTCCCCAAGCGTAAACACCATATATTTT. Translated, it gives CASSYSPSVNTIYF.

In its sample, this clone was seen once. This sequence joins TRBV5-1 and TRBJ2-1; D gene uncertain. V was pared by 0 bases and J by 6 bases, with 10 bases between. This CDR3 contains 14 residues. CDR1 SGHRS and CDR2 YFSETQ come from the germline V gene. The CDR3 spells CASSLGESFNEQFF. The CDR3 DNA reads TGCGCCAGCAGCTTGGGAGAGAGCTTCAATGAGCAGTTCTTC.

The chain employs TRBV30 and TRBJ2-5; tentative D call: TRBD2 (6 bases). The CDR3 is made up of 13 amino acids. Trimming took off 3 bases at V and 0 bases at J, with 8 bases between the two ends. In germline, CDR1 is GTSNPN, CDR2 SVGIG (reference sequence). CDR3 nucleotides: TGTGCCTGGAGCCGGGGGTACCAAGAGACCCAGTACTTC. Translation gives CAWSRGYQETQYF. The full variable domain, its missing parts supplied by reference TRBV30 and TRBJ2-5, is SQTIHQWPATLVQPVGSPLSLECTVEGTSNPNLYWYRQAAGRGLQLLFYSVGIGQISSEVPQNLSASRPQDRQFILSSKKLLLSDSGFYLCAWSRGYQETQYFGPGTRLLVL.

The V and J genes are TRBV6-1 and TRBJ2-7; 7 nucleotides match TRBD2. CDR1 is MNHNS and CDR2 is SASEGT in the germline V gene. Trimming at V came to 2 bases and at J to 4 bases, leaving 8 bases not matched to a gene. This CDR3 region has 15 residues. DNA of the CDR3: TGTGCCAGCAGTGAACCCCGACTAGCAGAATACGAGCAGTACTTC. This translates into CASSEPRLAEYEQYF.

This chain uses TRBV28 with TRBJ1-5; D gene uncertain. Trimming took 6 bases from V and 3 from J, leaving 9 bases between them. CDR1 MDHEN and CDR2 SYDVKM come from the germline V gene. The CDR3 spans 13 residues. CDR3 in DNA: TGTGCCAGCAGGGAGGAGTTCAATCAGCCCCAGCATTTT. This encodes CASREEFNQPQHF.

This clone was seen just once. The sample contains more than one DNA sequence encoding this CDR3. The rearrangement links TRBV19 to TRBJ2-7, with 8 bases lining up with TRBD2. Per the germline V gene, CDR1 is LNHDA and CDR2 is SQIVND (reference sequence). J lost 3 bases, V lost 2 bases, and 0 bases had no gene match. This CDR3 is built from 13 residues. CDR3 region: CASSITSGYEQYF. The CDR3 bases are TGTGCCAGTAGTATAACTAGCGGCTACGAGCAGTACTTC. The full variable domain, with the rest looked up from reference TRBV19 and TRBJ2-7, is DGGITQSPKYLFRKEGQNVTLSCEQNLNHDAMYWYRQDPGQGLRLIYYSQIVNDFQKGDIAEGYSVSREKKESFPLTVTSAQKNPTAFYLCASSITSGYEQYFGPGTRLTVT.

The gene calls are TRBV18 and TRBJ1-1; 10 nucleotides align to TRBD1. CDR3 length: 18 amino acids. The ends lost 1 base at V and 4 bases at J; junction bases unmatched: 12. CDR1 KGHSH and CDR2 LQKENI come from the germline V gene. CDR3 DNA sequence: TGTGCCAGCTCACCACGCCCGGGACAGGGGACGGGGGGCACTGAAGCTTTCTTT. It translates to CASSPRPGQGTGGTEAFF.

This CDR3 is CASSYPGQGGDEQYF. CDR3 in DNA: TGTGCCAGCAGCTATCCGGGACAGGGTGGCGACGAGCAGTACTTC. The V call is TRBV5-4, the J call TRBJ2-7; 9 nucleotides line up with TRBD1. CDR3 length: 15 amino acids. Germline CDR1 is SGHNT and CDR2 is YYREEE (reference sequence). V lost 3 bases, J lost 5 bases, and 9 bases stayed unmatched.

CDR3 coding DNA: TGTGCCAGCAGCATCCAATCGGGCACAGATACGCAGTATTTT. Protein: CASSIQSGTDTQYF. The chain carries TRBV7-2 and TRBJ2-3, with D uncertain. The CDR3 is 14 amino acids. V was trimmed by 5 bases and J by 1 base, leaving 10 bases between them. Germline loops: CDR1 SGHTA, CDR2 FQGNSA.

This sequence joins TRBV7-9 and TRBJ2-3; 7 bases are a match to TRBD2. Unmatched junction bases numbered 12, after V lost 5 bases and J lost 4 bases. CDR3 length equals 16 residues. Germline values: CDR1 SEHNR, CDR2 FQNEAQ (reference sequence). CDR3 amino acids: CASSQMDGGWADTQYF. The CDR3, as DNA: TGTGCCAGCAGCCAAATGGACGGGGGGTGGGCAGATACGCAGTATTTT.

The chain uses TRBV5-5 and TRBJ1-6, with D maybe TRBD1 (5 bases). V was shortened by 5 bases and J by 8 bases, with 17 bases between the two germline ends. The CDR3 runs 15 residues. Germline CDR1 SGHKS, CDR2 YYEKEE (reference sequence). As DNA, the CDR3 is TGTGCCAGCAGAGGGGAACAAGATCCCTATTCACCCCTCCACTTT. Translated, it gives CASRGEQDPYSPLHF.